This T cell receptor (beta chain) was found in a study of Graves' ophthalmopathy and Graves' hyperthyroidism (dated by TCRdb to the late 2010s). Regarding the study in general: Hyperthyroidism was considered stable if no progression to ophthalmopathy occurred within 18 months of follow-up. TCR beta repertoire signatures were used to distinguish Graves' ophthalmopathy from Graves' hyperthyroidism and to predict progression to ophthalmopathy. In total, over 130 blood samples were TCR-sequenced: around 42 ophthalmopathy, roughly 80 hyperthyroidism and roughly 17 hyperthyroidism-to-ophthalmopathy patients. A discovery set of 100 patients (43 ophthalmopathy, just over 55 stable hyperthyroidism) was enrolled to explore V-J signatures distinguishing ophthalmopathy from hyperthyroidism. An independent validation cohort comprised roughly 20 hyperthyroidism patients and some 16 patients who later progressed from hyperthyroidism to ophthalmopathy. T-cell repertoires of thyroid tissue and blood were compared in about 6 hyperthyroidism patients. Following sampling, methimazole starting at 30 mg daily was administered to hyperthyroidism patients, and high-dose intravenous methylprednisolone was administered to ophthalmopathy patients.

For repertoire sequencing, the TCR beta CDR3 regions were amplified from RNA transcripts. HTBI primers and the Qiagen OneStep RT-PCR kit were used in a first-round RT-PCR, which was followed by a second-round multiplex PCR, size selection and purification. The libraries underwent paired-end sequencing with 100 bp reads on an Illumina HiSeq2000. The paper's processing steps were these. Reads were processed with SOAPnuke, discarding reads with adapters, uncalled bases, mean Phred below 15, or no exact constant-primer or identifier match. COPE v1.2.5 was used to merge the high-quality paired reads. Each unique nucleotide sequence was treated as a clonotype, and MiTCR v1.1 was used to align the clonotypes to the IMGT TRB V, D and J references. The analysis was limited to V-J combinations with a frequency above 0.0001, which together covered 99.2% of repertoires. For each V-J combination, a TCR clonal expansion and chaos score was defined as F50 clonal expansion divided by the chaos observed in the TCRdist matrix. Welch's t-statistics and random forest were used to reduce the features to approximately 13 V-J combinations, which were then used as input to a naive Bayes classifier. Thyroid-blood repertoire similarity was quantified with the Morisita-Horn index. TCRdb passed the public sequencing reads through fastp at Q25 and MiXCR, retaining productive beta sequences. Each CDR3 protein gets just one entry, which takes the most common genes and DNA from the rows behind it. TCRdb, rather than the study authors, made the V and J calls. This sample comprises 1 million to 1.3 million distinct CDR3 sequences, about two fifths of them detected only once. The top ten clonotypes cover approximately 12% of the sample.

This clonotype was seen repeatedly, ten times or more. Its antigen remains undetermined. No base quality information exists; no much larger clone differs at one position. The CDR3 has 15 amino acids, counting the end cysteine and phenylalanine. The sequence is cut down to CDR3 DNA, 45 bases in frame from base 1. CDR1 and CDR2 (DFQATT, SNEGSKA) derive from the germline V gene (reference sequence). Relative to germline, V is missing 5 bases and J is missing 1 base, with 4 bases of the junction outside any gene match. Patients with hyperthyroidism were aged 18 to 65 years, had been newly diagnosed, and had a disease duration of less than 2 months. Patients were excluded if they had other autoimmune diseases, uncontrolled infections, pregnancy or lactation. Diagnosis was based on clinical symptoms, serum thyroxine, TRAb, thyroid ultrasound and orbital computed tomography. Total RNA was extracted with Trizol reagent and quality-checked on an Agilent 2100 Bioanalyzer.

General study outcomes and caveats: Ophthalmopathy was separated from stable hyperthyroidism by the 13-signature model with just under 90% sensitivity and less than 82% specificity in cross-validation and with 80%/75% in the test set. Most expanded thyroid clonotypes with frequency above 0.001 were also detected in blood, suggesting blood repertoires may reflect the thyroid immune response. Sample size was not predetermined statistically, and investigators were not blinded to group allocation. In validation, the model predicted ophthalmopathy progression with about 70% sensitivity and around 72% specificity; more than ten predicted patients were CT-confirmed with GO in a median of approximately 6.5 months.

The chain uses TRBV20-1 and TRBJ2-7, with TRBD2 identical over 14 junction bases. The sample taken for sequencing was peripheral blood or thyroid tissue (not recorded which). The origin of this receptor is an adult man with Graves' hyperthyroidism. CDR3 sequence: CSAGTSGGWSYEQYF. The DNA is TGCAGTGCTGGGACTAGCGGGGGTTGGTCCTACGAGCAGTACTTC.